The clone carrying this T cell receptor (beta chain) was counted at least ten times. This entry is derived from a study of identical twins. One entry per CDR3 protein results from TCRdb running MiXCR on the 5' RACE reads. The sample yields about 150,000 distinct CDR3 sequences, around 3.5% seen once. V was pared by 1 base and J by 11 bases, with 9 bases between. CDR3 length: 12 amino acids. The germline V gene has CDR1 LGHDT and CDR2 YNNKEL (reference sequence). Sequenced input: memory T cells sorted from blood. The clonotype originates from a man aged 18 to 30 in good health. The chain carries TRBV3-1 and TRBJ1-5; the D is unclear. The CDR3 DNA reads TGTGCCAGCAGCCAAGCAGGTTTGACCCAGCATTTT. It specifies CASSQAGLTQHF.